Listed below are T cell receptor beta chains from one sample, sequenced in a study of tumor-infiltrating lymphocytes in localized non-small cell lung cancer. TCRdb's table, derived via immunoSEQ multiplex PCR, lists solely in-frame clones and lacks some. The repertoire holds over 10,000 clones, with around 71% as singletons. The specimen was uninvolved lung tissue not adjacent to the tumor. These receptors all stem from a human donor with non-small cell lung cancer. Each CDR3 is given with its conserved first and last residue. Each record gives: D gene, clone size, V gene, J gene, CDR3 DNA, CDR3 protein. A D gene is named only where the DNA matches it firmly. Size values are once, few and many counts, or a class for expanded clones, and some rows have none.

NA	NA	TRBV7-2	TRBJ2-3	TGTGCCAGCAGCTTAGACGGGACAGATACGCAGTATTTT	CASSLDGTDTQYF
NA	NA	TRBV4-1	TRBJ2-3	TGCGCCAGCAGCCATGCGGTAGCTAGCACAGATACGCAGTATTTT	CASSHAVASTDTQYF
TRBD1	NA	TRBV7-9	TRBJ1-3	TGTGCCAGCAGCTTAGGCCCGACAGGGGTCGGAAACACCATATATTTT	CASSLGPTGVGNTIYF
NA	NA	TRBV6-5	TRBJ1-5	TGTGCCAGCAGCCACGGGATCCCCAATCAGCCCCAGCATTTT	CASSHGIPNQPQHF
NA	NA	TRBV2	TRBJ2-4	TGTGCCAGCAGTGAACAGTTAGCCAAAAACATTCAGTACTTC	CASSEQLAKNIQYF
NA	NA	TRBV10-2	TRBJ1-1	TGCGCCAGCAGTGACCCCGGGACCTCCTTTAAGAACACTGAAGCTTTCTTT	CASSDPGTSFKNTEAFF
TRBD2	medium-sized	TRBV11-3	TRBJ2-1	TGTGCCAGCAGCTTAAAGACTAGCGGGCCCCGCAATGAGCAGTTCTTC	CASSLKTSGPRNEQFF
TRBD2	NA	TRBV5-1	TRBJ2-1	TGCGCCACACGGACTAGCGAGTACAATGAGCAGTTCTTC	CATRTSEYNEQFF
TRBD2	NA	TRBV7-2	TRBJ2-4	TGTGCCAGCAGCTCCGTGAAGGGACTAGCGGGACTCAAAAACATTCAGTACTTC	CASSSVKGLAGLKNIQYF
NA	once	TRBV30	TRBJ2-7	TGTGCCTTGGGGGGAGGCGGCGGGACGGTCTACGAGCAGTACTTC	CALGGGGGTVYEQYF
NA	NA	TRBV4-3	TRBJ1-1	TGCGCCAGCAGCCAAGAGAGAGGGAGGGAAGCTTTCTTT	CASSQERGREAFF
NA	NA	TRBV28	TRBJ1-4	TGTGCCAGCAGTTTATCGGGGGAGGGAAGAACTAATGAAAAACTGTTTTTT	CASSLSGEGRTNEKLFF
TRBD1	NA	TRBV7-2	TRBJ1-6	TGTGCCAGCAGCTCTGGGACAGATAATTCACCCCTCCACTTT	CASSSGTDNSPLHF
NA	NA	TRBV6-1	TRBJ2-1	TGTGCCAGCAGTAACTTAAGGGACAACGAGCAGTTCTTC	CASSNLRDNEQFF
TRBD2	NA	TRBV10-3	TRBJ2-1	TGTGCCATCAGAGGATTAGCGGGCAACAATGAGCAGTTCTTC	CAIRGLAGNNEQFF
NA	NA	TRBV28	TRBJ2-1	TGTGCCAGCAGACCACTAGATGGATCCTACAATGAGCAGTTCTTC	CASRPLDGSYNEQFF
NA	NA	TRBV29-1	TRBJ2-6	TGCAGCGTCGCCCAAGGGCCCCCAGGCTCTGGGGCCAACGTCCTGACTTTC	CSVAQGPPGSGANVLTF